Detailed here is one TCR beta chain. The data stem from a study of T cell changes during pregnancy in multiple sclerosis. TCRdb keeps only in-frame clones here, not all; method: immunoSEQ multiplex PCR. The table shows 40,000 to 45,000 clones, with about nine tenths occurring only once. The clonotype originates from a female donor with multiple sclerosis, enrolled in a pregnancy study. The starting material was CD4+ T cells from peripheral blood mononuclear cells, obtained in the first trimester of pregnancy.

For the CDR3, the DNA is TGTGCCAGCAGGCTCGGACAGGGTGGCCTCTACGAGCAGTACTTC. Translating it yields CASRLGQGGLYEQYF. The chain combines TRBV5-6 with TRBJ2-7, with 8 positions matching TRBD1. Germline trimming cut 5 bases from V and 3 bases from J; bases unmatched to any gene: 10. The CDR3 loop spans 15 amino acids. Germline CDR1 SGHDT, CDR2 YYEEEE.